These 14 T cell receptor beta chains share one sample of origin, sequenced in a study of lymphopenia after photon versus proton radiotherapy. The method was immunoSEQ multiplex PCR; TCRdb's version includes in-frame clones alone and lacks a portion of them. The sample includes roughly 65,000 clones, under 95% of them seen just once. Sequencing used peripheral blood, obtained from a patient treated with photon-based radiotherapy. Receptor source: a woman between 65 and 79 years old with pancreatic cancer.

The CDR3 DNA is TGTGCCTGGAGTCTGATATATGGCTACACCTTC. As protein: CAWSLIYGYTF. The rearrangement links TRBV30 to TRBJ1-2; D not certain. CDR3 length: 11 residues. Germline-derived CDR1 and CDR2 are GTSNPN and SVGIG (reference sequence). V lost 2 bases and J 5 bases, leaving 6 bases between the germline ends.

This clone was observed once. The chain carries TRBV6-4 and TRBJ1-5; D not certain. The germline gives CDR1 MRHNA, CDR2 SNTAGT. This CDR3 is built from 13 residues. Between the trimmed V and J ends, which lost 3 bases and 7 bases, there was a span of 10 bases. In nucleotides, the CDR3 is TGTGCCAGCAGTGAGGAAGTCGGCCAGCCCCAGCATTTT. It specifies CASSEEVGQPQHF.

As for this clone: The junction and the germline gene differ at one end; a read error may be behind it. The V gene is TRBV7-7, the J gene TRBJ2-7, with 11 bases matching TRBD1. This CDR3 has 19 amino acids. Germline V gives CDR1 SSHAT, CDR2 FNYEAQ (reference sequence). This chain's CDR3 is CASSLAVRRGQGDFYEQYF. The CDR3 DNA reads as TGTGCTAGCAGCTTAGCGGTCCGGAGGGGACAGGGGGATTTTTACGAGCAGTACTTC.

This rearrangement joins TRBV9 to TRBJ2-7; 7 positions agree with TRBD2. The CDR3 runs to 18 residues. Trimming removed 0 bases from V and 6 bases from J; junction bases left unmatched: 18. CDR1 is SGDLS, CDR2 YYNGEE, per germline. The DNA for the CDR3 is TGTGCCAGCAGCGTAGACCCGCTTTCGGCGGGAGTGCGTGTCGAGCAGTACTTC. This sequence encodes CASSVDPLSAGVRVEQYF.

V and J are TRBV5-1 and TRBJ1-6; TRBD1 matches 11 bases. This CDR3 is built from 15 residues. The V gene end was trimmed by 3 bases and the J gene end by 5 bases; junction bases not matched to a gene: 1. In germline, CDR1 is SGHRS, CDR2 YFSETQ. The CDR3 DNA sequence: TGCGCCAGCAGCTGGGGACAGGGGGATAATTCACCCCTCCACTTT. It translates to CASSWGQGDNSPLHF. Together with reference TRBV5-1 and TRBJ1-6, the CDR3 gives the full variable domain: KAGVTQTPRYLIKTRGQQVTLSCSPISGHRSVSWYQQTPGQGLQFLFEYFSETQRNKGNFPGRFSGRQFSNSRSEMNVSTLELGDSALYLCASSWGQGDNSPLHFGNGTRLTVT.

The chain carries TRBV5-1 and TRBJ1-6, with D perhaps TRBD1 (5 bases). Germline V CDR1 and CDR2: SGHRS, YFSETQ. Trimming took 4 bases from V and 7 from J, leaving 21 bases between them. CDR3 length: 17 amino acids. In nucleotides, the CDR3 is TGCGCCAGCAGCCCTCGAGATACCCAGGGCGGGAATTCACCCCTCCACTTT. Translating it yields CASSPRDTQGGNSPLHF.

In DNA, the CDR3 is TGTGCCATCTCCAAGGGAGCGGGAGATCGAGAGACCCAGTACTTC. Translated, it gives CAISKGAGDRETQYF. The chain employs TRBV25-1 and TRBJ2-5; 8 bases are shared with TRBD2. There are 15 residues in the CDR3. CDR1 is MGHDK and CDR2 is SYGVNS in the germline V gene. The V and J ends lost 10 bases and 4 bases, in that order; junction bases with no gene match: 14.

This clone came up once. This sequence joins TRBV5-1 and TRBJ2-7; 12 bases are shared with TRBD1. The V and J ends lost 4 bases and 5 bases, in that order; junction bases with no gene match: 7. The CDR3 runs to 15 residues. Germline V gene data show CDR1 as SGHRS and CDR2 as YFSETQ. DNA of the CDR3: TGCGCCAGCAGCGGATCGGGACAGGGGGCCAACGAGCAGTACTTC. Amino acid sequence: CASSGSGQGANEQYF.

CDR3 region: CASSLFGQLQRSGVARTSTDTQYF. CDR3 bases: TGTGCCAGCAGTTTATTCGGACAGCTCCAAAGAAGTGGGGTAGCGAGGACTAGCACAGATACGCAGTATTTT. This chain links TRBV27 with TRBJ2-3, with a possible D match to TRBD1 (6 bases). Trimming removed 1 base at V and 0 bases at J, with 35 bases between. There are 24 residues in the CDR3. Germline V gene sequence: CDR1 MNHEY, CDR2 SMNVEV (reference sequence).

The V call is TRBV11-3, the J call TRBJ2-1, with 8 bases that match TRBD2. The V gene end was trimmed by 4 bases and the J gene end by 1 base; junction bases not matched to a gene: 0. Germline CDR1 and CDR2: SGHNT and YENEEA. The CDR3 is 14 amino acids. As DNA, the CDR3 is TGTGCCAGCAGCTCGGGAGGGTCCTACAATGAGCAGTTCTTC. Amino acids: CASSSGGSYNEQFF.

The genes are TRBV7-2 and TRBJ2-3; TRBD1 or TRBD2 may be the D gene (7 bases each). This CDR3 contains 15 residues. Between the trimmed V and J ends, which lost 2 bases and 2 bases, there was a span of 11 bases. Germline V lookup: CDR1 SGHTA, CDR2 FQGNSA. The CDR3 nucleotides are TGTGCCAGCAGCTTACAGGGGGGGGACACAGATACGCAGTATTTT. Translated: CASSLQGGDTDTQYF.

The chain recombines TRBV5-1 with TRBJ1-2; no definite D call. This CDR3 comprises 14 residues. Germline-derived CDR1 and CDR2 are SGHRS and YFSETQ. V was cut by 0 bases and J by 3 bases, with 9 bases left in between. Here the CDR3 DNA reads TGCGCCAGCAGCTTGGGGCAGGATCACTATGGCTACACCTTC. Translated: CASSLGQDHYGYTF.

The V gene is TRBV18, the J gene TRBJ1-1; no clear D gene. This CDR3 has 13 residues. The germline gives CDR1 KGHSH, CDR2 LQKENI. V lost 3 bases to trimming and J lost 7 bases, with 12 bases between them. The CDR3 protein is CASSPPAGSEAFF. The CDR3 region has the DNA TGTGCCAGCTCACCCCCCGCGGGGAGTGAAGCTTTCTTT.

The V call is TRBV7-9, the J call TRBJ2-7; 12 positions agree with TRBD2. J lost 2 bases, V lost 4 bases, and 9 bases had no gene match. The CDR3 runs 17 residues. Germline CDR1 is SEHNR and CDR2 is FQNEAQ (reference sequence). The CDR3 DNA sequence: TGTGCCAGCAGCTCTGGTGGACTAGCGGGAAAGACCTACGAGCAGTACTTC. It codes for CASSSGGLAGKTYEQYF.